This T cell receptor beta chain was sequenced in a study of T cell changes during pregnancy in multiple sclerosis. Here immunoSEQ multiplex PCR was the method, and the copy in TCRdb shows in-frame clones only, minus some. The sample holds approximately 99,000 clones, 90% seen once. The CDR3 loop spans 17 amino acids. From germline, CDR1 is SGHTA and CDR2 FQGNSA. V was clipped by 1 base and J by 5 bases; unmatched bases: 9. The receptor was isolated from a female donor in good health, enrolled as a control in a pregnancy study. The chain employs TRBV7-2 and TRBJ2-3; 10 nucleotides agree with TRBD2. Sequencing was performed on peripheral blood, taken in the second trimester of pregnancy. CDR3 region: CASSLGLAGPTEDTQYF. The CDR3 bases are TGTGCCAGCAGCTTAGGACTAGCGGGCCCCACGGAAGATACGCAGTATTTT. Variable domain in full (rest from reference TRBV7-2 and TRBJ2-3): GAGVSQSPSNKVTEKGKDVELRCDPISGHTALYWYRQSLGQGLEFLIYFQGNSAPDKSGLPSDRFSAERTGGSVSTLTIQRTQQEDSAVYLCASSLGLAGPTEDTQYFGPGTRLTVL.